The T cell receptor beta chain under discussion was sequenced for a study of cytomegalovirus exposure and HLA in healthy donors. Study at large: A prior analysis found 117 million unique TCR beta sequences from 150 million to 200 million T cells. Overall study results and limits: Later on, an analysis showed TCR association rates differing by HLA locus, with DRB1 the most and HLA-C the fewest.

13 Jbeta primers and 60 Vbeta primers were used for the PCR. Some clones are missing from TCRdb's copy, which holds only in-frame ones; the method was immunoSEQ multiplex PCR. The table shows approximately 140,000 clones, with 79% occurring only once. In the case of this clone: The antigen is unknown.

CDR3 length equals 15 residues. The V and J ends lost 3 bases and 7 bases, in that order; junction bases with no gene match: 6. Germline lookup yields CDR1 SGHAT and CDR2 FQNNGV. J is TRBJ2-3 and V is TRBV11-2; 11 bases are a match to TRBD2. This receptor was identified in a human donor in good health. What was sequenced was PBMCs. The CDR3 region has the DNA TGTGCCAGCAGCTTCCCCGGGACTAGCGGAAATACGCAGTATTTT. It is translated as CASSFPGTSGNTQYF.